This T cell receptor (beta chain) emerged from a study of a mutant IDH1 vaccine in newly diagnosed glioma. Study background: Patients previously underwent radiotherapy, temozolomide, or both, and most underwent both. Study conclusions and caveats: Seemingly, pseudoprogression had no relation to changes in the top peripheral T cell clonotypes. Vaccine-induced immune responses occurred in 93.3% of patients.

This clone was detected once. Antigen specificity is unknown. V was pared by 6 bases and J by 3 bases, with 16 bases between. The CDR3 has 15 residues. Germline V gene lookup returns CDR1 SNHLY and CDR2 FYNNEI. The method was immunoSEQ multiplex PCR; TCRdb's version includes in-frame clones alone and lacks a portion of them. The sample consists of around 70,000 clones, more than 85% of them appearing once. Indicated time point: week 35, safety follow-up. With topical imiquimod, each dose of the vaccine consisted of 300 ug of mutant IDH1 20-mer peptide. In weeks 1, 3, 5, 7, 11, 15, 19 and 23, patients were vaccinated.

This clonotype was obtained from a man younger than 45 with glioma. This rearrangement joins TRBV2 to TRBJ2-3; no definite D call. The sample here was PBMCs, taken from a glioma patient whose treatment included an IDH1 peptide vaccine. The CDR3 region is CASSPRRIGTDTQYF. The CDR3 DNA is TGTGCCAGCAGCCCCCGGAGAATAGGGACAGATACGCAGTATTTT.